This is a list of T cell receptor beta chains from one sample in a study of blood T cell repertoires in COVID-19. The method was immunoSEQ multiplex PCR; TCRdb's version includes in-frame clones alone and lacks a portion of them. The table shows about 320,000 clones, with roughly 88% occurring only once. The sample comprised PBMCs or T cells enriched from blood (not recorded which). These receptor sequences come from a man aged 25 to 40 who had recovered from COVID-19. The CDR3 runs from the conserved cysteine through the conserved F or W. Fields, in order: J gene, V gene, D gene, clone size, CDR3 length, CDR3 DNA, CDR3 protein. A D gene is named only where the DNA matches it firmly. The size field is filled for only some rows; it gives once, few, many or a size class.

TRBJ2-7 | TRBV10-3 | - | - | 13 | TGTGCCATCACCTTCACAGGTACTGCCGAGCAGTACTTC | CAITFTGTAEQYF
TRBJ2-3 | TRBV11-2 | - | once | 15 | TGTGCCAGCAGCTTAGGACACGGTAGCACAGATACGCAGTATTTT | CASSLGHGSTDTQYF
TRBJ2-7 | TRBV7-2 | TRBD2 | - | 13 | TGTGCCAGCACCACTAGCGGACCCTACGAGCAGTACTTC | CASTTSGPYEQYF
TRBJ2-1 | TRBV3-1/TRBV3-2 | TRBD1 | once | 19 | TGTGCCAGCCATAGGGGGGGACAGGGTTACGAGAGCTCCTACAATGAGCAGTTCTTC | CASHRGGQGYESSYNEQFF
TRBJ1-5 | TRBV21-1 | - | - | 18 | - | CASSKGVGQGNSNQPQHF
TRBJ2-5 | TRBV10-3 | TRBD2 | - | 16 | TGTGCCATCAGTGAGAGGCTAGCGGGGGGCCAAGAGACCCAGTACTTC | CAISERLAGGQETQYF
TRBJ1-2 | TRBV28 | TRBD1 | - | 16 | TGTGCCAGCAGTTCACCCGGGACAGGGAAATATTATGGCTACACCTTC | CASSSPGTGKYYGYTF
TRBJ2-3 | TRBV19 | - | once | 16 | TGTGCCAGTAGTGGACCGGGACATAGGATCACAGATACGCAGTATTTT | CASSGPGHRITDTQYF
TRBJ1-3 | TRBV3-1/TRBV3-2 | - | - | 16 | TGTGCCAGCAGCCACAGGGGCTCTGACTCTGGAAACACCATATATTTT | CASSHRGSDSGNTIYF
TRBJ2-7 | TRBV9 | - | - | 14 | TGTGCCAGCAGCGAGGGAGGACCTACCTACGAGCAGTACTTC | CASSEGGPTYEQYF
TRBJ2-2 | TRBV28 | - | once | 12 | TGTGCCAGCAGTTTATTAACCGGGGAGCTGTTTTTT | CASSLLTGELFF
TRBJ1-2 | TRBV27 | - | - | 13 | TGTGCCAGCAGCCTCCGGGGGTCCTATGGCTACACCTTC | CASSLRGSYGYTF
TRBJ2-1 | TRBV15 | TRBD1 | once | 19 | TGTGCCACCAGCAGAGCCCCCTCGGAGACAGGGATCGCCTACAATGAGCAGTTCTTC | CATSRAPSETGIAYNEQFF